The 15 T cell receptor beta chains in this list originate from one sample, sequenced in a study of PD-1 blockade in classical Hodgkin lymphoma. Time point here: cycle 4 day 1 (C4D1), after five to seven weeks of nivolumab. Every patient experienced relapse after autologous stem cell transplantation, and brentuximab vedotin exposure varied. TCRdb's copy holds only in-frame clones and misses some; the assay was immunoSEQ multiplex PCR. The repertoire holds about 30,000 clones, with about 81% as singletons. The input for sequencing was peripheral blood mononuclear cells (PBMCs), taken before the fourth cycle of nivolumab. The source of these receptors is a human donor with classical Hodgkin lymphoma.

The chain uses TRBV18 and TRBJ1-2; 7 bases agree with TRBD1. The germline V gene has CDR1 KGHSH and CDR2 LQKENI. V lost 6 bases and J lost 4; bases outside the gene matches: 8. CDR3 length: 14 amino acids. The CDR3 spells CASSREGQPYGYTF. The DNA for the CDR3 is TGTGCCAGCTCCCGCGAGGGACAGCCCTATGGCTACACCTTC.

This CDR3 is CASSLMVSKDEKLFF. CDR3 sequence (DNA): TGTGCCAGCAGCTTGATGGTCTCGAAAGATGAAAAACTGTTTTTT. The rearrangement links TRBV5-8 to TRBJ1-4, with D unclear. CDR1 and CDR2 (germline): SGHTS, YDEGEE. Deletions cut 1 base from V and 6 bases from J, with 13 bases between. The CDR3 is 15 residues long.

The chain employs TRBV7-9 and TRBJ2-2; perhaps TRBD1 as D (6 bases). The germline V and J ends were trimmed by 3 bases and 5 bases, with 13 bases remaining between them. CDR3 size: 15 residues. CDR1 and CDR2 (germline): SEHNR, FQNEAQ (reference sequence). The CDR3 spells CASSFFRGGTGELFF. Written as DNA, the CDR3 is TGTGCCAGCAGCTTTTTCAGGGGTGGTACCGGGGAGCTGTTTTTT.

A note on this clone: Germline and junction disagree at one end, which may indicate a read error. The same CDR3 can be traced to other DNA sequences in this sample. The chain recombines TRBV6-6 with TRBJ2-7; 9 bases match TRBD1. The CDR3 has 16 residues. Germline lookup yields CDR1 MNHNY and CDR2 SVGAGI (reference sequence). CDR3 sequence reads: CASSTGTGLLRNEQYF. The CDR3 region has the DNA TGTGCCAGCAGCACCGGGACAGGGCTTCTCAGGAACGAGCAATACTTC.

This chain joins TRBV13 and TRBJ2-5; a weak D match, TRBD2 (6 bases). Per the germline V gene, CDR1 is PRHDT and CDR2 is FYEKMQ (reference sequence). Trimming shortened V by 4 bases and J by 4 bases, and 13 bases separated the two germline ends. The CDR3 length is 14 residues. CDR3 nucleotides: TGTGCCAGCAGCTCAGACCCCGGGGGAGAGACCCAGTACTTC. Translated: CASSSDPGGETQYF.

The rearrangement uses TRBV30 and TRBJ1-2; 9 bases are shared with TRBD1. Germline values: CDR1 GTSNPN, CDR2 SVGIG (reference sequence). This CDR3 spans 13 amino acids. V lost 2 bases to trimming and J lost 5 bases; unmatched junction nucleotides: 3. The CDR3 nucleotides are TGTGCCTGGAGTCCGGACAGGGGATATGGCTACACCTTC. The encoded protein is CAWSPDRGYGYTF.

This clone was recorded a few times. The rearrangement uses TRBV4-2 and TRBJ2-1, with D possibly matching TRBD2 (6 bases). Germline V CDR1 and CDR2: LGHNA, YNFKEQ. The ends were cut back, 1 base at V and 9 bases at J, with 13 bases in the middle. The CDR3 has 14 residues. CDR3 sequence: CASSQGYREPEQFF. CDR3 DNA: TGTGCCAGCAGCCAAGGATACCGGGAGCCTGAGCAGTTCTTC.

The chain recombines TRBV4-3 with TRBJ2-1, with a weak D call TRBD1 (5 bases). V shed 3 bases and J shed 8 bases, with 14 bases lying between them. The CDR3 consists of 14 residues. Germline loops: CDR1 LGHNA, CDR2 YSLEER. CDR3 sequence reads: CASSQESRGYEQFF. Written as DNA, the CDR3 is TGCGCCAGCAGCCAGGAATCAAGGGGCTATGAGCAGTTCTTC.

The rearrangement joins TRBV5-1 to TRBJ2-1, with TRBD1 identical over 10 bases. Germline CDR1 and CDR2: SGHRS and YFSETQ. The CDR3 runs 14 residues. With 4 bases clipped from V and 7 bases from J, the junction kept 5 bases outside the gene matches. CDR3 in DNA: TGCGCCAGCAGCGGGGGACAGGGGTTTAATGAGCAGTTCTTC. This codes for CASSGGQGFNEQFF.

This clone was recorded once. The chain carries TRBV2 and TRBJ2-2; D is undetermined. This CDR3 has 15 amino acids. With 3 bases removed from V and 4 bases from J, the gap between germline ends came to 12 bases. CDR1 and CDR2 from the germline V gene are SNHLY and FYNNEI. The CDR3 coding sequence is TGTGCCAGCAGTGATGATGAACAGATCACCGGGGAGCTGTTTTTT. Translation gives CASSDDEQITGELFF.

CDR3 DNA sequence: TGTGCCAGCAGCTTAGGGGTGGGCACCTCGGCCTACGAGCAGTACTTC. This encodes CASSLGVGTSAYEQYF. This chain connects TRBV7-8 to TRBJ2-7; D gene uncertain. The ends were cut back, 1 base at V and 2 bases at J, with 15 bases in the middle. The CDR3 is 16 amino acids. Germline CDR1 is SGHVS and CDR2 is FQNEAQ.

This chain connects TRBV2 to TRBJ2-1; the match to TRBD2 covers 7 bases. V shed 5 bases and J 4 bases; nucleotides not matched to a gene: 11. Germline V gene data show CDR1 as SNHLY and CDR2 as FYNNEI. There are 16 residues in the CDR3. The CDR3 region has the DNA TGTGCCAGCAGTCCTTCTAGCGGTACCCTGTACAATGAGCAGTTCTTC. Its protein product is CASSPSSGTLYNEQFF. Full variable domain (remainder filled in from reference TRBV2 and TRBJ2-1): EPEVTQTPSHQVTQMGQEVILRCVPISNHLYFYWYRQILGQKVEFLVSFYNNEISEKSEIFDDQFSVERPDGSNFTLKIRSTKLEDSAMYFCASSPSSGTLYNEQFFGPGTRLTVL.

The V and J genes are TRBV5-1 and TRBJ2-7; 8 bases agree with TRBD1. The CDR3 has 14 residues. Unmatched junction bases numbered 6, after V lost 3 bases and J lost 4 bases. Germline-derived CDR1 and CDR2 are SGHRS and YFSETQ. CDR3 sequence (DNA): TGCGCCAGCAGCTGGGGGACAGGCGGTTACGAGCAGTACGTC. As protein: CASSWGTGGYEQYV.

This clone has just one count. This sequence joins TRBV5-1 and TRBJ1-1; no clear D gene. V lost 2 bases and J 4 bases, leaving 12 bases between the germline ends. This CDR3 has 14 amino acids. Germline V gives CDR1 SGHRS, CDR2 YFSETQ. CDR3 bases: TGCGCCAGCAGCTTCGACGGTGTCAGCACTGAAGCTTTCTTT. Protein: CASSFDGVSTEAFF.

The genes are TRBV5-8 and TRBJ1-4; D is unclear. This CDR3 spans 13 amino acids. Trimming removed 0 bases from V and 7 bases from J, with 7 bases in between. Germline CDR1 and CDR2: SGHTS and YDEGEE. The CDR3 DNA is TGTGCCAGCAGCTTGGCGGGGAGTGAAAAACTGTTTTTT. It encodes CASSLAGSEKLFF. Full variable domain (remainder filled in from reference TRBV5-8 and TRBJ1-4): EAGVTQSPTHLIKTRGQQATLRCSPISGHTSVYWYQQALGLGLQFLLWYDEGEERNRGNFPPRFSGRQFPNYSSELNVNALELEDSALYLCASSLAGSEKLFFGSGTQLSVL.